This T cell receptor beta chain is from a study of regulatory T cells in long-lasting Graves disease. General observations from the study: Persistent disease was associated with favored TRBV28 usage and with favored use of TRBJ1-2 and TRBJ2-5.

Researchers made TCR beta libraries by using iRepertoire HTBI primers and running Arm-PCR on CDR3 regions. Each CDR3 protein gets one entry after TCRdb re-called the multiplex PCR reads with MiXCR. Among 350,000 to 450,000 distinct CDR3 sequences listed, around 14% were seen once. Per germline, CDR1 PRHDT and CDR2 FYEKMQ (reference sequence). There are 16 residues in the CDR3. Germline trimming cut 3 bases from V and 4 bases from J; bases unmatched to any gene: 4. Time point noted: newly diagnosed GD, antithyroid drugs for less than 3 months. The authors made the TCR library using RNA they extracted from PBMCs. On this clonotype itself: The target antigen is unknown.

These same records also appear under a second study, on T cells in Graves' hyperthyroidism and ophthalmopathy. That paper adds: Based on clinical symptoms, serum thyroxine and TRAb, thyroid ultrasound and orbital computed tomography, diagnoses were reached. A first-round RT-PCR of the TCR CDR3 used the HTBI primer set. Most thyroid clonotypes with frequency above 0.001 were detected in blood.

The V call is TRBV13, the J call TRBJ2-2; TRBD2 matches at 11 bases. The sequencing here drew on peripheral blood mononuclear cells (PBMCs), taken at new diagnosis, from a patient treated with antithyroid drugs. This TCR was recovered from a woman aged 25 to 39 with Graves disease. In DNA form, the CDR3 reads TGTGCCAGCAGCTTGCCTAGCGGGAGGAGCACCGGGGAGCTGTTTTTT. This sequence encodes CASSLPSGRSTGELFF.